Presented here are 8 T cell receptor beta chains from one specimen sequenced in a study of T cell responses to AZD1222 COVID-19 vaccine listed by TCRdb under 2021. The sample's time point label is to be understood as: baseline before first vaccination. Library construction relied on the immunoSEQ multiplex PCR assay. In its TCRdb copy, this immuneACCESS table keeps in-frame sequences only and misses some clones. Where compared with another copy, unresolved V genes explain less than half of these, and the others have no known cause. The sample data list about 94,000 clones, and roughly 90% of these were observed just once. The top ten clones comprise roughly 15% of the sample. The source was peripheral blood, collected on day 0 of AZD1222 vaccination. The origin of the receptors is an adult in good health.

The chain links TRBV7-3 to TRBJ2-5; the D is unclear. The CDR3 runs to 13 residues. Per the germline V gene, CDR1 is SGHTA and CDR2 is FQGTGA. V lost 3 bases, J lost 2 bases, and 7 bases lay in between. CDR3 nucleotides: TGTGCCAGCAGCTTTGGTCCTCAAGAGACCCAGTACTTC. As protein: CASSFGPQETQYF.

The chain carries TRBV4-1 and TRBJ1-6; tentative D call: TRBD1 (5 bases). V was clipped by 1 base and J by 7 bases, with 8 bases between them. There are 14 residues in the CDR3. Germline CDR1 MGHRA, CDR2 YSYEKL. In DNA, the CDR3 is TGCGCCAGCAGCCAAGGACAGAGAAATTCACCCCTCCACTTT. Encoded protein: CASSQGQRNSPLHF.

This chain links TRBV7-2 with TRBJ2-3; TRBD2 matches 8 bases. With 5 bases clipped from V and 2 bases from J, the junction kept 9 bases outside the gene matches. CDR1 is SGHTA, CDR2 FQGNSA, per germline. This CDR3 is 16 amino acids long. The CDR3 DNA is TGTGCCAGCAGCCCGACCGGACTAGCATACACAGATACGCAGTATTTT. Amino acids: CASSPTGLAYTDTQYF.

This rearrangement joins TRBV19 to TRBJ1-4; 7 bases fit TRBD1. CDR1 and CDR2 from the germline V gene are LNHDA and SQIVND (reference sequence). V lost 6 bases to trimming and J lost 6 bases; unmatched junction nucleotides: 7. CDR3 length: 14 amino acids. The CDR3 reads CASSGRDSYEKLFF. DNA for the CDR3: TGTGCCAGTAGCGGCCGGGACAGCTATGAAAAACTGTTTTTT.

V is TRBV7-8 and J is TRBJ2-5; D not certain. The germline V and J ends were trimmed by 5 bases and 5 bases, with 6 bases remaining between them. Germline-derived CDR1 and CDR2 are SGHVS and FQNEAQ. The CDR3 consists of 11 residues. The CDR3 loop reads CASSPAETQYF. The CDR3 DNA reads TGTGCCAGCAGCCCGGCGGAGACCCAGTACTTC.

The chain is built from TRBV27 and TRBJ2-7; D gene uncertain. CDR1 is MNHEY, CDR2 SMNVEV, per germline (reference sequence). This CDR3 has 15 residues. Trimming shortened V by 3 bases and J by 2 bases, and 14 bases separated the two germline ends. The CDR3 is CASSLAPPRPYEQYF. The CDR3 DNA reads TGTGCCAGCAGTTTGGCCCCCCCGAGGCCCTACGAGCAGTACTTC.

The rearrangement uses TRBV28 and TRBJ1-4, with 7 bases aligning to TRBD1. The V gene end was trimmed by 5 bases and the J gene end by 0 bases; junction bases not matched to a gene: 6. CDR3 length: 16 amino acids. Germline values: CDR1 MDHEN, CDR2 SYDVKM. CDR3 loop: CASSRDSFATNEKLFF. The CDR3 DNA reads TGTGCCAGCAGTAGGGACAGCTTTGCAACTAATGAAAAACTGTTTTTT.

The genes are TRBV1 and TRBJ2-3; the tabulated D call, TRBD1, remains unverified against the DNA. TRBV1 is described as a pseudogene. CDR3 size: 17 residues. The CDR3 spells CTSSHRCGRGRADTQYF. The CDR3 DNA is TGCACCAGCAGCCACAGATGCGGAAGGGGGCGGGCAGATACGCAGTATTTT.